These T cell receptor beta chains were read from a single sample in a study of blood T cells in healthy people across ages. In TCRdb, the 5' RACE reads were re-called with MiXCR into one record per CDR3 protein. The sample holds approximately 1,000,000 distinct CDR3 sequences, under 55% seen once. Sequencing was performed on blood. The receptors stem from a woman in her sixties or seventies in good health. CDR3s include the opening cysteine and the closing phenylalanine or tryptophan. The order of the fields is clone size, J gene, D gene, V gene, CDR3 DNA, CDR3 protein. The D gene is left open where the match is weak. A clone size is listed for some rows: how often the clone was seen (once, few, many), or a class if it is expanded.

few TRBJ2-1 TRBD2 TRBV27 TGTGCCAGTCAACGGGAGGGGAGGCCGTTCGATGAGCAGTTCTTC CASQREGRPFDEQFF
few TRBJ2-7 TRBD2 TRBV10-3 TGTGCCATCAGTGATCGGGGGGTGAGCCTCTCCTACGAGCAGTACTTC CAISDRGVSLSYEQYF
few TRBJ1-2 TRBD1 TRBV4-2 TGTGCCAGCAGCCTCAGCCGGGACAGGGAGGACTACACCTTC CASSLSRDREDYTF
few TRBJ1-4 NA TRBV29-1 TGCAGCGTTGTACAGAATGAAAAACTGTTTTTT CSVVQNEKLFF
NA TRBJ2-1 TRBD2 TRBV7-3 TGTGCCAGCAGCTTGAAAGCGGGAGACGGTGAGCAGTTCTTC CASSLKAGDGEQFF
many TRBJ2-1 TRBD2 TRBV7-2 TGTGCCAGCAGTCCCACTAGCGGGAGTTTCAATGAGCAGTTCTTC CASSPTSGSFNEQFF
NA TRBJ2-5 TRBD2 TRBV11-2 TGTGCCAGCAGCTTAGGGCTAGCGGGAGTTCGGTACCAAGAGACCCAGTACTTC CASSLGLAGVRYQETQYF
NA TRBJ2-7 TRBD2 TRBV5-1 TGCGCCAGCAGCACTAGCGGGAGGGCGTTCGAGCAGTACTTC CASSTSGRAFEQYF
NA TRBJ2-1 NA TRBV20-1 TGCAGTGCTGAGGGACTTAACAAGGAGCAGTTCTTC CSAEGLNKEQFF
NA TRBJ2-2 TRBD1 TRBV6-1 TGTGCCAGCAGTCCCCTATTTCACGGACAGGGGGTTACCGGGGAGCTGTTTTTT CASSPLFHGQGVTGELFF
NA TRBJ2-5 NA TRBV5-1 TGCGCCAGCAGCCCGGGACAGGCGCGGGAGGGCCAAGAGACCCAGTACTTC CASSPGQAREGQETQYF
NA TRBJ2-7 TRBD2 TRBV4-1 TGCGCCAGCAGCCATGGCGGGAGATTTGCCTACAATGAGCAGTACTTC CASSHGGRFAYNEQYF
few TRBJ2-3 NA TRBV7-8 TGTGCCAGCGAAGATCCGGGAGATACGCAGTATTTT CASEDPGDTQYF
NA TRBJ2-5 NA TRBV7-3 TGTGCCAGCAGCTCTGCAGGGGGGGCCGAGACCCAGTACTTC CASSSAGGAETQYF
NA TRBJ2-7 TRBD2 TRBV27 TGTGCCAGCAGTTTAGAAGCGGGAGGGGTGATATACGAGCAGTACTTC CASSLEAGGVIYEQYF
NA TRBJ2-7 TRBD1 TRBV4-1 TGCGCCAGCAGCCAAGATGTCGGGGGGACAGGGGTCCCCTACGAGCAGTACTTC CASSQDVGGTGVPYEQYF
NA TRBJ2-7 TRBD1 TRBV5-1 TGCGCCAGCAGCCCGACAGGGTACTACGAGCAGTACTTC CASSPTGYYEQYF
NA TRBJ2-1 NA TRBV12-3/TRBV12-4 TGTGCCAGCGGCGTGAACAATGAGCAGTTCTTC CASGVNNEQFF
NA TRBJ2-5 NA TRBV11-1 TGTGCCAGCAGCTTTATAGGGTACAATGAGCAGTACTTC CASSFIGYNEQYF
NA TRBJ2-1 NA TRBV9 TGTGCCAGCAGCTCCGGGCCTCTCAGCGAGCAGTTCTTC CASSSGPLSEQFF
NA TRBJ1-2 NA TRBV18 TGTGCCAGCTCACCCAGACAGGCCACTAACTATGGCTACACCTTC CASSPRQATNYGYTF
NA TRBJ2-1 NA TRBV29-1 TGCAGCGCTTCCGCGGTCCTAGGAAATGAGCAGTTCTTC CSASAVLGNEQFF
few TRBJ2-1 TRBD2 TRBV20-1 TGCAGTGCTAACGGACTAGCGGGAGGGCCGGTCCGGGAGCAGTTCTTC CSANGLAGGPVREQFF
NA TRBJ2-1 TRBD2 TRBV29-1 TGCAGCGTCGCTCCAGGCGGGAGGGCCCTCGACAATGAGCAGTTCTTC CSVAPGGRALDNEQFF
once TRBJ1-1 NA TRBV20-1 TGCAGTGCTTCACTGGGGAAGGCTTTCTTT CSASLGKAFF
many TRBJ2-7 NA TRBV27 TGTGCCAGCAGCGGACCTTACGAGCAGTACTTC CASSGPYEQYF
NA TRBJ2-7 NA TRBV2 TGTGCCAGCATCCCACAAGGGTCCTCCTACGAGCAGTACTTC CASIPQGSSYEQYF
NA TRBJ2-5 NA TRBV11-1 TGTGCCAGCAGCTGGAGCAAAGGACAAGAGACCCAGTACTTC CASSWSKGQETQYF
few TRBJ2-3 NA TRBV10-1 TGCGCCAGCAGTGATGCTAGGGAAGATACGCAGTATTTT CASSDAREDTQYF
NA TRBJ2-2 NA TRBV12-3/TRBV12-4 TGTGCCAGCAGTGCAGGGCGGTTCGGGGAGCTGTTTTTT CASSAGRFGELFF
many TRBJ2-3 NA TRBV3-1 TGTGCCAGCAGCCAATGGGGAGATACGCAGTATTTT CASSQWGDTQYF
NA TRBJ2-3 TRBD2 TRBV6-5 TGTGCCAGCAGTTACTCCCCCGGGGGGGGAGGGCCGGGCACAGATACGCAGTATTTT CASSYSPGGGGPGTDTQYF
NA TRBJ2-2 NA TRBV11-1 TGTGCCAGCAGCTTAGACCTGGGGGAGCTGTTTTTT CASSLDLGELFF
NA TRBJ2-1 NA TRBV3-1 TGTGCCAGCAGCCGGCCTGGGTCGGTAGCCGAGCAGTTCTTC CASSRPGSVAEQFF
few TRBJ1-5 NA TRBV27 TGTGCCAGCAGTTTCCAGGGAGGAAGCAATCAGCCCCAGCATTTT CASSFQGGSNQPQHF
NA TRBJ1-1 NA TRBV5-1 TGCGCCAGCAGCACGGGGGGGCCCACTGAAGCTTTCTTT CASSTGGPTEAFF
many TRBJ2-5 TRBD1 TRBV7-2 TGTGCCAGCAGCCCTCAGACAGGGACCTCGGAGACCCAGTACTTC CASSPQTGTSETQYF
few TRBJ2-7 TRBD1 TRBV27 TGTGCCACCCAGACAGGGTTGGACGAGCAGTACTTC CATQTGLDEQYF
NA TRBJ2-5 NA TRBV28 TGTGCCAGCAGTCGTTGGAATGAGCAGTACTTC CASSRWNEQYF
many TRBJ2-1 NA TRBV6-5 TGTGCCAGCAGTTACGGGGGGAATGAGCAGTTCTTC CASSYGGNEQFF
NA TRBJ2-7 TRBD2 TRBV7-9 TGTGCCAGCAGCTCAAAACGCGGGAGGGCCGGGTACGAGCAGTACTTC CASSSKRGRAGYEQYF
few TRBJ2-7 NA TRBV3-1 TGTGCCAGCAGCCACATTAACTACGAGCAGTACTTC CASSHINYEQYF
NA TRBJ2-7 NA TRBV20-1 TGCAGTGCTAGAAAAGTTGGTAGGAGCTCCTACAATGAGCAGTACTTC CSARKVGRSSYNEQYF
NA TRBJ2-7 TRBD1 TRBV10-2 TGCGCCAGCAGTAAATTGGGACAGACCTCCTACGAGCAGTACTTC CASSKLGQTSYEQYF
NA TRBJ1-2 NA TRBV27 TGTGCCAGCAGTTCCGGACGGCAACGTGGCTACACCTTC CASSSGRQRGYTF
NA TRBJ2-1 TRBD2 TRBV27 TGTGCCAGCAGTTTAAGGGGACTAGCGGGAGTCGGTGGAAACGAGCAGTTCTTC CASSLRGLAGVGGNEQFF
NA TRBJ2-3 TRBD1 TRBV20-1 TGCAGTGCTACCACCGACAGGGGGAGGGCAGATACGCAGTATTTT CSATTDRGRADTQYF
NA TRBJ1-5 NA TRBV20-1 TGCAGTGCTAGAGAAGAGATTCAGCCCCAGCATTTT CSAREEIQPQHF
NA TRBJ2-5 NA TRBV7-9 TGTGCCAGCAGCTTAGTTCCGGGGCGCGAGACCCAGTACTTC CASSLVPGRETQYF
NA TRBJ2-2 NA TRBV28 TGTGCCAGCAGTTCTGGCGGGAAGAACACCGGGGAGCTGTTTTTT CASSSGGKNTGELFF
NA TRBJ2-3 NA TRBV2 TGTGCCGGAACAATCGAGGATACGCAGTATTTT CAGTIEDTQYF
NA TRBJ1-2 TRBD1 TRBV20-1 TGCAGTGCTAGAGATCAATACAGGGGCGACTATGGCTACACCTTC CSARDQYRGDYGYTF
few TRBJ2-1 NA TRBV5-1 TGCGCCAGCAGACCGAGGGAACGCTACAATGAGCAGTTCTTC CASRPRERYNEQFF
few TRBJ2-5 NA TRBV4-1 TGCGCCAGCAGCCAGCCCACCAAGTACAATGAGCAGTACTTC CASSQPTKYNEQYF
NA TRBJ2-7 TRBD2 TRBV6-6 TGTGCCAGCAGTCCCGGGACTAGCATCTACGAGCAGTACTTC CASSPGTSIYEQYF
NA TRBJ1-6 TRBD1 TRBV7-9 TGTGCCAGCAGCCAACAGGGGAGTGGGTCACCCCTCCACTTT CASSQQGSGSPLHF